This T cell receptor (beta chain) was profiled in a study of cytomegalovirus exposure and HLA in healthy donors. Study context: Tens of millions of unique TCR sequences came from HLA-typed donors in an early release.

Notes on this clone: Its antigen is not identified.

The PCR was carried out with 60 Vbeta primers and 13 Jbeta primers. Some clones are missing from TCRdb's copy, which holds only in-frame ones; the method was immunoSEQ multiplex PCR. In the table there are about 80,000 clones, 79% of which are singletons. Whole-study findings and limits: There were over 150 TCR beta chains listed as cytomegalovirus-associated. Reports indicate that TCR beta sequences accurately predicted the HLA-A and HLA-B alleles of most subjects.

V was pared by 8 bases and J by 1 base, with 13 bases of the junction left unmatched. CDR3 length: 15 amino acids. Germline V gives CDR1 SQVTM, CDR2 ANQGSEA. The clonotype was recovered from a man younger than 45 in good health and CMV-seronegative. Specimen: PBMCs. V and J are TRBV29-1 and TRBJ1-1; TRBD1 matches 7 bases. CDR3: CSLERPGTENTEAFF. Written as DNA, the CDR3 is TGCAGCCTGGAGCGGCCCGGGACAGAGAACACTGAAGCTTTCTTT. The full variable domain, completed using reference TRBV29-1 and TRBJ1-1, is SAVISQKPSRDICQRGTSLTIQCQVDSQVTMMFWYRQQPGQSLTLIATANQGSEATYESGFVIDKFPISRPNLTFSTLTVSNMSPEDSSIYLCSLERPGTENTEAFFGQGTRLTVV.